This T cell receptor (beta chain) was recovered during a study of blood T cell repertoires in COVID-19. At the level of the study: Whether acute or convalescent, the COVID-19 samples came from the United States, Italy and Spain.

The table came from immunoSEQ multiplex PCR; TCRdb's copy has only in-frame clones and leaves some out. The sample includes 300,000 to 350,000 clones, 90% of them seen just once. Trimming shortened V by 1 base and J by 4 bases, and 11 bases separated the two germline ends. CDR1 and CDR2 from the germline V gene are SGHRS and YFSETQ. The length of the CDR3 is 14 residues. This clone has only one observation. Sequencing was carried out using PBMCs or T cells enriched from blood (not recorded which). V usage is TRBV5-1 and J usage is TRBJ2-5; D gene unclear. This clonotype originated in a young woman with acute COVID-19. CDR3: CASSLSSIGETQYF. CDR3 bases: TGCGCCAGCAGCTTGTCGTCTATCGGAGAGACCCAGTACTTC.